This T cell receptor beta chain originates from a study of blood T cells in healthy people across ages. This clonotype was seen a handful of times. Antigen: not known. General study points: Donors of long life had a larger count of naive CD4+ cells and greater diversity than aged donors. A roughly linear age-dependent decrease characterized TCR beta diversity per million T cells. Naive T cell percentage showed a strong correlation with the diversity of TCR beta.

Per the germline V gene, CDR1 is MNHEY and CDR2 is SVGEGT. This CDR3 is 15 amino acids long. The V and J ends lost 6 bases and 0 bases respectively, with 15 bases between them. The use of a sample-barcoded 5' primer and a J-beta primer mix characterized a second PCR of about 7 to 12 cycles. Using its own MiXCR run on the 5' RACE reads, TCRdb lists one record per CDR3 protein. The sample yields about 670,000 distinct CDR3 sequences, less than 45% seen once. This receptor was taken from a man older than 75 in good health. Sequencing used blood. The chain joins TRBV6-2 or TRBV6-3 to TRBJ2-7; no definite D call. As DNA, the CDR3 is TGTGCCAGCAGCAGAGAACAGACGAGCTCCTACGAGCAGTACTTC. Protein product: CASSREQTSSYEQYF.